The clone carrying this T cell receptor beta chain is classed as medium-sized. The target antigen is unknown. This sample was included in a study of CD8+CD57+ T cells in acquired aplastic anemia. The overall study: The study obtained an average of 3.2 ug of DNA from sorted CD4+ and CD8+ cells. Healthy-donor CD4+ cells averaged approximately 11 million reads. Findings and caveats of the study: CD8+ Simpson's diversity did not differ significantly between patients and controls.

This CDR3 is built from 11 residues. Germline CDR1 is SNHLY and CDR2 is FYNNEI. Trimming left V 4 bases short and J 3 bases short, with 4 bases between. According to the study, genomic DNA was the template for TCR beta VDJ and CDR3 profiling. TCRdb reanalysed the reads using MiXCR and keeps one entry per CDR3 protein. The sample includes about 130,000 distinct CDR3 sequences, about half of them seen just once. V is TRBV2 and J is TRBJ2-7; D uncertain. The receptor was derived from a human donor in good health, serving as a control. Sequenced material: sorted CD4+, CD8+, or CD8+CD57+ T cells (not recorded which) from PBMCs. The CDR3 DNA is TGTGCCAGCAGTGCGAACTACGAGCAGTACTTC. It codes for CASSANYEQYF.